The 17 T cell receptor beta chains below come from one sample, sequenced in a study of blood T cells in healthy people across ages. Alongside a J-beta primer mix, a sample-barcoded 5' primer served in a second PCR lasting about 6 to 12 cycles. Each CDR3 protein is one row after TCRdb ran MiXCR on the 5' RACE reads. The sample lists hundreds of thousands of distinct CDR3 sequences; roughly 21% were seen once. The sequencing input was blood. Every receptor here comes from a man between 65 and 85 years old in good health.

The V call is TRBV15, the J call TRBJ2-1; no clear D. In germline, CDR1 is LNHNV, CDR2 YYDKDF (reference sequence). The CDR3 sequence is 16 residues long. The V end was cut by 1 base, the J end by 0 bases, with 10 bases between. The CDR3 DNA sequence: TGTGCCACCAGCAGAGGGGCGTCGAGCTCCTACAATGAGCAGTTCTTC. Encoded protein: CATSRGASSSYNEQFF.

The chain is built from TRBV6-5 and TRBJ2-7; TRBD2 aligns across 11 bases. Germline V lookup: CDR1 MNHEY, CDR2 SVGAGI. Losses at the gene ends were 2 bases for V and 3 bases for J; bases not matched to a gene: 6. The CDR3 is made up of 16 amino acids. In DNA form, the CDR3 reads TGTGCCAGCAGTTACATAGGGACTAGCGGACACTACGAGCAGTACTTC. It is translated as CASSYIGTSGHYEQYF.

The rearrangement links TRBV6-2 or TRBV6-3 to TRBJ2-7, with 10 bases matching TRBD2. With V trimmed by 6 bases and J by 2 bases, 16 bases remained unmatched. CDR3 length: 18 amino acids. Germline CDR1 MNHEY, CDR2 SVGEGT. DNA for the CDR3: TGTGCCAGCAGCCCCGGACAGGGAATGGGACTAGCGACCTACGAGCAGTACTTC. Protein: CASSPGQGMGLATYEQYF.

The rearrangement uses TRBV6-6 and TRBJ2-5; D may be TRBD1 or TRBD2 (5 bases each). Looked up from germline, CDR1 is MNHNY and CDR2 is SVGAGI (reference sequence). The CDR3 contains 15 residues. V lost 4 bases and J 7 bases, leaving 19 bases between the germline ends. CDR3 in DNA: TGTGCCAGCAGTTTATTGCCGGGACCCCAGGGGACCCAGTACTTC. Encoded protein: CASSLLPGPQGTQYF.

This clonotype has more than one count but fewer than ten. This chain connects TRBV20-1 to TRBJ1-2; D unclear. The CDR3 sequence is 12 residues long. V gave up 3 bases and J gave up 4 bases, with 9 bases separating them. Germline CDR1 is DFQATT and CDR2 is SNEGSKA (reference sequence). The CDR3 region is CSASGLSYGYTF. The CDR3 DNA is TGCAGTGCTAGTGGGTTGTCCTATGGCTACACCTTC.

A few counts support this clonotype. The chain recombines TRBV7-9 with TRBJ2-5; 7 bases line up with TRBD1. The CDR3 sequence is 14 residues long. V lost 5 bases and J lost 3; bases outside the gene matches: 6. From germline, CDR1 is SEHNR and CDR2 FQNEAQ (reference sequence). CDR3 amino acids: CASSPQGSEETQYF. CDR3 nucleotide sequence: TGTGCCAGCAGCCCACAGGGGTCTGAAGAGACCCAGTACTTC.

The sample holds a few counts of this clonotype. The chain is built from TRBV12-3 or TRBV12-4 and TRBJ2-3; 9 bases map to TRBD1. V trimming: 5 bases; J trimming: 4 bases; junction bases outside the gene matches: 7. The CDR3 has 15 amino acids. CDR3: CASSPRDRAADTQYF. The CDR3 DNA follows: TGTGCCAGCAGTCCCCGGGACAGGGCGGCAGATACGCAGTATTTT.

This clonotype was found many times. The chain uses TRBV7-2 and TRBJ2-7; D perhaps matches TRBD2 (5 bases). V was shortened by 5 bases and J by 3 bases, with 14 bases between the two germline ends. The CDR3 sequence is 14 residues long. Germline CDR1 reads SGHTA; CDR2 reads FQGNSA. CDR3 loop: CASSPMTGNYEQYF. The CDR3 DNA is TGTGCCAGCAGCCCTATGACGGGAAACTACGAGCAGTACTTC. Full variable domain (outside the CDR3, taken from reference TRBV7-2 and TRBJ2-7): GAGVSQSPSNKVTEKGKDVELRCDPISGHTALYWYRQSLGQGLEFLIYFQGNSAPDKSGLPSDRFSAERTGGSVSTLTIQRTQQEDSAVYLCASSPMTGNYEQYFGPGTRLTVT.

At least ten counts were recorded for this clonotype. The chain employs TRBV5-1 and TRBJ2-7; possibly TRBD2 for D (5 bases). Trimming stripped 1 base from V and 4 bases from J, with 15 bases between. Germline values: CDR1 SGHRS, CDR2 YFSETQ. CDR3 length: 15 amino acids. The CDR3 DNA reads TGCGCCAGCAGCTTGAATAGCGCGAGTAGTTACGAGCAGTACTTC. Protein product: CASSLNSASSYEQYF. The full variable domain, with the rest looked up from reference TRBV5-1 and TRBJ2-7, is KAGVTQTPRYLIKTRGQQVTLSCSPISGHRSVSWYQQTPGQGLQFLFEYFSETQRNKGNFPGRFSGRQFSNSRSEMNVSTLELGDSALYLCASSLNSASSYEQYFGPGTRLTVT.

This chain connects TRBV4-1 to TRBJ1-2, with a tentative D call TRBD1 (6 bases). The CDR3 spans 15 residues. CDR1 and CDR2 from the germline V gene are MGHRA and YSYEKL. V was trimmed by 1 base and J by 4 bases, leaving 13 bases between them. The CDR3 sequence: CASSQVPGQSYGYTF. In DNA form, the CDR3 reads TGCGCCAGCAGCCAAGTGCCTGGACAGAGCTATGGCTACACCTTC.

CDR3 coding DNA: TGTGCCAGCAGCCGACTAGCGGGAGTGTTCGGGGAGACCCAGTACTTC. Translating it yields CASSRLAGVFGETQYF. V usage is TRBV9 and J usage is TRBJ2-5; TRBD2 matches at 12 bases. V gave up 4 bases and J gave up 5 bases; unmatched junction bases: 9. Looked up from germline, CDR1 is SGDLS and CDR2 is YYNGEE. The CDR3 totals 16 residues.

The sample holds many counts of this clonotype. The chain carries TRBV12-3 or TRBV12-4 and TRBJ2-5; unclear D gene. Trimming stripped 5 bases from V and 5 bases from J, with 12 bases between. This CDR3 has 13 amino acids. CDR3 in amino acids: CASSPRFGETQYF. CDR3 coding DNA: TGTGCCAGCAGTCCTCGCTTCGGGGAGACCCAGTACTTC.

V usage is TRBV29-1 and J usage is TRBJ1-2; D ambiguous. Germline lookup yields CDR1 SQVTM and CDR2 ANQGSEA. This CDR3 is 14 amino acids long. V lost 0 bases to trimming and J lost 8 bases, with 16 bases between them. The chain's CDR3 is CSVEECSGYVGYTF. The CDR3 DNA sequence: TGCAGCGTTGAAGAATGCAGCGGATACGTGGGCTACACCTTC.

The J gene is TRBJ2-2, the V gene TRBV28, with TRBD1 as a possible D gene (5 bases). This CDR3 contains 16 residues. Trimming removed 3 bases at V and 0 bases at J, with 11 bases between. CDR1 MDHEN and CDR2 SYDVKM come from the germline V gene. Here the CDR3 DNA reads TGTGCCAGCAGTTTGGCTGGGGCCTCGAACACCGGGGAGCTGTTTTTT. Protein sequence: CASSLAGASNTGELFF.

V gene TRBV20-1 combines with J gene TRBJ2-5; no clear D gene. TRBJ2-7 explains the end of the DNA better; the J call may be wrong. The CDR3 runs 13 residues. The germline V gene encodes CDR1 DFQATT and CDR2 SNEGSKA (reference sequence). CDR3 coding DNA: TGCAGTGCTATCATGGGGTTGGCTAACGAGCAGTACTTC. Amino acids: CSAIMGLANEQYF.

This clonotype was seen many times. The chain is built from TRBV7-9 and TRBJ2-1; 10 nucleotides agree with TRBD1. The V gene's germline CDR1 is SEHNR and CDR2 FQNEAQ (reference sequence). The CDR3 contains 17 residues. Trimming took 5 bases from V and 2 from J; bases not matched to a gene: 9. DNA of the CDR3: TGTGCCAGCAGCCGAACCGAAGGGACAGGGGCCTACAATGAGCAGTTCTTC. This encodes CASSRTEGTGAYNEQFF.

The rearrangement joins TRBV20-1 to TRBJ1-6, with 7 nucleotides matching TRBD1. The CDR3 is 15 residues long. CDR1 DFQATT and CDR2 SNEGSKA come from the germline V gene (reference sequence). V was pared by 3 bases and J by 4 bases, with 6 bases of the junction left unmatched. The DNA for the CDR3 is TGCAGTGCTAGGTACAGGGGAGTTTATAATTCACCCCTCCACTTT. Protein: CSARYRGVYNSPLHF.